This T cell receptor (beta chain) stems from a study of beta chain features in type 1 diabetes. The table lists this clone with a few counts. TCRB transcripts that were expressed got sequenced, as all of the isolated RNA had been reverse transcribed. Samples of naive, central memory and regulatory T cells yielded a mean of approximately 3.7 million reads. Repertoires were generated with immunoSEQ multiplex PCR, while TCRdb's copy carries only in-frame clones and drops some. The table includes roughly 380,000 clones, around a fifth detected once. This CDR3 comprises 14 residues. Germline V gives CDR1 MDHEN, CDR2 SYDVKM. V shed 7 bases and J shed 8 bases, with 17 bases lying between them.

V and J are TRBV28 and TRBJ1-4; TRBD1 might be the D (6 bases). This receptor was identified in a woman under 30 in good health. Source material: naive CD4+ T cells from blood. The CDR3 coding sequence is TGTGCCAGCAACAGGGCGCTGTCTTGGGAAAAACTGTTTTTT. It yields the protein CASNRALSWEKLFF.